Listed below are T cell receptor beta chains from one sample, sequenced in a study of cytomegalovirus exposure and HLA in healthy donors. Profiling relied on immunoSEQ multiplex PCR, and the TCRdb table lists in-frame clones only, not all of them. The data hold 100,000 to 150,000 clones, with 73% observed a single time. The sample comprised PBMCs. The receptor source for this set is a woman aged 40 to 50 in good health and CMV-seropositive. CDR3s leave out the opening cysteine and the closing phenylalanine or tryptophan. A D gene is named only where the DNA matches it firmly.

D gene: NA
V gene: TRBV7-2
J gene: TRBJ1-3
CDR3 length: 13
CDR3 protein: ASSFYGTSGNTIY

D gene: TRBD2
V gene: TRBV9
J gene: TRBJ2-5
CDR3 length: 15
CDR3 protein: ASSVEASGRAYETQY

D gene: NA
V gene: TRBV2
J gene: TRBJ1-1
CDR3 length: 14
CDR3 protein: ASSDGRRVAPTEAF

D gene: NA
V gene: TRBV30
J gene: TRBJ1-5
CDR3 length: 12
CDR3 protein: AWPTGGGNQPQH

D gene: NA
V gene: TRBV7-2
J gene: TRBJ1-1
CDR3 length: 12
CDR3 protein: ASRVGGAGTEAF

D gene: NA
V gene: TRBV29-1
J gene: TRBJ1-6
CDR3 length: 11
CDR3 protein: SVEEVLGSPLH

D gene: NA
V gene: TRBV4-2
J gene: TRBJ1-1
CDR3 length: 14
CDR3 protein: ASSQGQGGKNTEAF

D gene: NA
V gene: TRBV28
J gene: TRBJ1-4
CDR3 length: 10
CDR3 protein: ASSDMAEKLF

D gene: NA
V gene: TRBV30
J gene: TRBJ1-2
CDR3 length: 10
CDR3 protein: AWTEGPYGYT

D gene: TRBD1
V gene: TRBV30
J gene: TRBJ1-1
CDR3 length: 10
CDR3 protein: AWGQGLGEAF

D gene: NA
V gene: TRBV19
J gene: TRBJ1-2
CDR3 length: 14
CDR3 protein: ASSIDPRTENYGYT

D gene: NA
V gene: TRBV6-5
J gene: TRBJ2-3
CDR3 length: 10
CDR3 protein: ASRESTDTQY

D gene: TRBD2
V gene: TRBV7-8
J gene: TRBJ2-3
CDR3 length: 14
CDR3 protein: ASSLEQGLVPDTQY

D gene: TRBD1
V gene: TRBV9
J gene: TRBJ2-1
CDR3 length: 13
CDR3 protein: ASSVGQGAQNEQF

D gene: TRBD2
V gene: TRBV28
J gene: TRBJ2-1
CDR3 length: 12
CDR3 protein: ASNQLADINEQF

D gene: NA
V gene: TRBV27
J gene: TRBJ2-6
CDR3 length: 12
CDR3 protein: ASARTTGANVLT

D gene: NA
V gene: TRBV11-2
J gene: TRBJ2-5
CDR3 length: 14
CDR3 protein: ASSVSADYYQETQY